Listed here are 2 T cell receptor beta chains from one sample, sequenced in a study of metastatic and nonmetastatic thyroid tumors. TCRdb reprocessed the PCR reads via MiXCR. Seen here are approximately 4,000 clones, roughly a fifth observed once, and the top ten hold 8.2%. Each patient came to thyroid surgery without any prior treatment (of any kind). Source material: tumor tissue. The receptor set was obtained from a female donor with papillary thyroid cancer or a benign thyroid nodule (not recorded which). Some clones in this sample may be carry-over from other donors' samples.

This clone is medium-sized. The rearrangement links TRBV5-1 to TRBJ2-1, with a tentative D call TRBD2 (6 bases). Germline V gene lookup returns CDR1 SGHRS and CDR2 YFSETQ. Trimming removed 0 bases at V and 0 bases at J, with 10 bases between. This CDR3 region has 16 residues. The CDR3 spells CASSLVIGSSYNEQFF. CDR3 DNA sequence: TGCGCCAGCAGCTTGGTTATCGGGAGCTCCTACAATGAGCAGTTCTTC.

The J gene is TRBJ1-4, the V gene TRBV18; a possible D gene is TRBD1 (5 bases). Trimming removed 2 bases at V and 7 bases at J, with 8 bases between. This CDR3 spans 13 amino acids. Germline CDR1 KGHSH, CDR2 LQKENI. The CDR3 sequence: CASSPGTVEKLFF. The CDR3 coding sequence is TGTGCCAGCTCACCAGGGACGGTTGAAAAACTGTTTTTT.